Listed here is a single T cell receptor (beta chain). Its antigen remains unidentified. The PCR ran on 60 Vbeta and 13 Jbeta primers. Sequenced by immunoSEQ multiplex PCR; TCRdb stores in-frame clones only, minus some. Of 110,000 to 150,000 clones in the sample, over 55% are singletons; the top ten hold 2.1%. These data are taken from a study of cytomegalovirus exposure and HLA in healthy donors. Study-wide results and limits: Earlier analysis looked at TCR beta V segments, and most were productive about 87% or about 30% of the time. Among the sequence variants, a highly shared cluster was likely an artifact of sequencing. Presence/absence analyses assumed roughly uniform sequencing depth across donors, which may not hold.

In germline, CDR1 is SGHNT, CDR2 YYREEE (reference sequence). The CDR3 runs to 16 residues. J lost 0 bases, V lost 4 bases, and 6 bases had no gene match. This chain joins TRBV5-4 and TRBJ1-3, with 8 bases matching TRBD1. Sequencing input: PBMCs. This receptor was taken from a man aged 40-49 years in good health and CMV-seronegative. The CDR3 is CASSRDRLGSGNTIYF. CDR3 nucleotide sequence: TGTGCCAGCAGCAGGGACAGGCTAGGCTCTGGAAACACCATATATTTT.